This paragraph covers one T cell receptor (beta chain) sequence. This record comes from a study of blood T cell repertoires in COVID-19. Overall study: Some COVID-19 samples were acute and others convalescent; all came from the United States, Italy and Spain. Sample material is recorded as cDNA or gDNA derived from T cells, B-cell-depleted T cells, or PBMCs.

The germline CDR1 and CDR2 sequences are MNHNY and SVGAGI (reference sequence). Trimming removed 0 bases from V and 5 bases from J, with 5 bases in between. The CDR3 is 13 residues long. Authors' analysis steps: The authors estimated nucleated cell counts from reference gene primer amplification. Assay: immunoSEQ multiplex PCR; the TCRdb copy retains only in-frame clones and omits some. V and J calls and clone size are copied from that table; D and trimming were computed from the DNA. The data hold about 170,000 clones, with about three quarters observed a single time. The source material was peripheral blood. The rearrangement links TRBV6-6 to TRBJ1-5; the D is unclear. This TCR was recovered from a man between 65 and 79 years old with acute or convalescent COVID-19. CDR3 residues: CASSYSRDQPQHF. The CDR3 coding sequence is TGTGCCAGCAGTTACTCGAGGGATCAGCCCCAGCATTTT.